Below are 28 T cell receptor beta chains sequenced from a single sample in a study of T cell repertoires in cytomegalovirus infection. Using its own MiXCR run on the reads, TCRdb lists one record per CDR3 protein. This repertoire shows a few hundred thousand distinct CDR3 sequences, less than 25% found once; its top ten account for 15% to 20%. Antigen specificity for these receptors is unknown. Sequenced material: cultured PBMCs, taken from culture after CMV antigen stimulation. The receptors originated from a human donor in good health (CMV status not recorded). Some clones in this sample may be carry-over from other donors' samples.

This clonotype was seen only a few times. The chain employs TRBV19 and TRBJ2-1, with D possibly TRBD2 on 5 matching bases. CDR1 is LNHDA, CDR2 SQIVND, per germline (reference sequence). Trimming removed 4 bases at V and 6 bases at J, with 13 bases between. CDR3 length: 14 amino acids. CDR3 bases: TGTGCCAGTAGTAGCGGGCGGTGGGGCAATGAGCAGTTCTTC. This sequence encodes CASSSGRWGNEQFF.

This clonotype was detected only a few times. The chain employs TRBV19 and TRBJ2-7; weak D call: TRBD1 (6 bases). V was trimmed by 8 bases and J by 0 bases, leaving 11 bases between them. Germline CDR1 and CDR2: LNHDA and SQIVND (reference sequence). The CDR3 totals 13 residues. The CDR3 reads CASGQSSSYEQYF. As DNA, the CDR3 is TGTGCCAGTGGACAGTCGAGCTCCTACGAGCAGTACTTC.

Only a few counts were recorded for this clonotype. The chain joins TRBV12-3 or TRBV12-4 to TRBJ2-5; D remains unclear. CDR3 length: 11 amino acids. V lost 6 bases and J lost 4, with 6 bases in between. The CDR3 DNA reads TGTGCCAGCAGCGCAGGAGAGACCCAGTACTTC. This gives the protein CASSAGETQYF.

V is TRBV2 and J is TRBJ1-4, with D hard to call. The CDR3 is 15 residues long. Trimming shortened V by 7 bases and J by 3 bases, and 15 bases separated the two germline ends. Looked up from germline, CDR1 is SNHLY and CDR2 is FYNNEI. CDR3 coding DNA: TGTGCCAGCACCGAGGTGGTAGGCCCTAATGAAAAACTGTTTTTT. Translation: CASTEVVGPNEKLFF.

This clonotype has more than one count but fewer than ten. The chain couples TRBV15 to TRBJ2-3; possible D gene TRBD1, 6 bases. The CDR3 runs to 13 residues. The germline gives CDR1 LNHNV, CDR2 YYDKDF (reference sequence). V was shortened by 1 base and J by 8 bases, with 10 bases between the two germline ends. The CDR3 loop is CATSRGRGATQYF. CDR3 bases: TGTGCCACCAGCAGAGGCAGGGGTGCTACGCAGTATTTT.

This clonotype was detected many times. The rearrangement links TRBV11-2 to TRBJ2-3; D might be TRBD1 (6 bases). Germline V gene lookup returns CDR1 SGHAT and CDR2 FQNNGV. V was shortened by 7 bases and J by 0 bases, with 11 bases between the two germline ends. There are 14 residues in the CDR3. The CDR3 sequence is CASTLRGSTDTQYF. CDR3 DNA sequence: TGTGCCAGCACCCTGAGGGGGAGCACAGATACGCAGTATTTT. The full variable domain, its missing parts supplied by reference TRBV11-2 and TRBJ2-3, is EAGVAQSPRYKIIEKRQSVAFWCNPISGHATLYWYQQILGQGPKLLIQFQNNGVVDDSQLPKDRFSAERLKGVDSTLKIQPAKLEDSAVYLCASTLRGSTDTQYFGPGTRLTVL.

The chain carries TRBV12-3 or TRBV12-4 and TRBJ2-5; TRBD2 matches at 8 bases. Unmatched junction bases numbered 5, after V lost 1 base and J lost 4 bases. CDR3 length: 15 amino acids. The CDR3 DNA reads as TGTGCCAGCAGTTTAGAACGGGAGGGCGTAGAGACCCAGTACTTC. This translates into CASSLEREGVETQYF.

The J gene is TRBJ2-1, the V gene TRBV11-2, with D perhaps TRBD1 or TRBD2 (5 bases each). V lost 2 bases, J lost 5 bases, and 13 bases lay in between. Germline loops: CDR1 SGHAT, CDR2 FQNNGV. CDR3 length equals 15 residues. The CDR3 DNA reads as TGTGCCAGCAGCTTACCCCGGGGCATAGACAATGAGCAGTTCTTC. It encodes CASSLPRGIDNEQFF.

Remarks on this clonotype: A much larger clone lies one base from this, so it may be a read error. CDR3 sequence (DNA): TGTGCCAGCAGCCCGGGGGGGGGGACAAGCACAGATACGCAGTATTTT. It codes for CASSPGGGTSTDTQYF. J is TRBJ2-3 and V is TRBV7-2, with 8 bases aligning to TRBD2. Germline V gives CDR1 SGHTA, CDR2 FQGNSA. Unmatched junction bases numbered 7, after V lost 5 bases and J lost 0 bases. The CDR3 extends over 16 amino acids.

The chain combines TRBV12-3 or TRBV12-4 with TRBJ1-1; a weak D match, TRBD1 (5 bases). The CDR3 spans 16 residues. Deletions cut 8 bases from V and 4 bases from J, with 23 bases between. CDR3 in DNA: TGTGCCAGCGGTCTGGCACGGGGACCTACACGCACTGAAGCTTTCTTT. Translating it yields CASGLARGPTRTEAFF.

The chain recombines TRBV7-8 with TRBJ1-1; a weak D match, TRBD1 (6 bases). CDR1 and CDR2 from the germline V gene are SGHVS and FQNEAQ. The CDR3 is 15 amino acids. Trimming took off 6 bases at V and 4 bases at J, with 18 bases between the two ends. This chain's CDR3 is CASSLRAGARTEAFF. The CDR3 DNA is TGTGCCAGCAGTCTTAGGGCGGGGGCGCGCACTGAAGCTTTCTTT.

V is TRBV7-4 and J is TRBJ2-3; TRBD2 might be the D (5 bases). CDR3 length equals 14 residues. Germline V lookup: CDR1 SGHVT, CDR2 SQSDAQ. V was shortened by 3 bases and J by 5 bases, with 12 bases between the two germline ends. The CDR3 region is CASSFGAAGDTQYF. The DNA of the CDR3 is TGTGCCAGCAGCTTTGGAGCGGCGGGAGATACGCAGTATTTT. Variable domain in full (rest from reference TRBV7-4 and TRBJ2-3): GAGVSQSPRYKVAKRGRDVALRCDSISGHVTLYWYRQTLGQGSEVLTYSQSDAQRDKSGRPSGRFSAERPERSVSTLKIQRTEQGDSAVYLCASSFGAAGDTQYFGPGTRLTVL.

The chain carries TRBV9 and TRBJ2-5, with D maybe TRBD1 (6 bases). CDR1 SGDLS and CDR2 YYNGEE come from the germline V gene. Trimming pared 4 bases from V and 1 base from J, leaving 11 bases between. The CDR3 covers 14 residues. The CDR3 here is CASSPEGVQETQYF. In nucleotides, the CDR3 is TGTGCCAGCAGCCCTGAGGGGGTCCAAGAGACCCAGTACTTC.

In its sample, this clonotype was seen many times. The CDR3: CASSLSQQFF. CDR3 DNA: TGTGCCAGCAGTTTGTCCCAGCAGTTCTTC. The chain uses TRBV12-3 or TRBV12-4 and TRBJ2-1; D is ambiguous. The CDR3 extends over 10 amino acids. Between the trimmed V and J ends, which lost 3 bases and 11 bases, there was a span of 5 bases.

This chain links TRBV12-3 or TRBV12-4 with TRBJ1-2; 10 bases match TRBD1. J was trimmed by 8 bases and V by 3 bases; bases with no gene match: 9. The CDR3 is made up of 15 amino acids. CDR3 bases: TGTGCCAGCAGTTTGAAGACAGGGGGCCGGGGAGGCTACACCTTC. Translating it yields CASSLKTGGRGGYTF.

Note on this clonotype: In this CDR3 the conserved last residue, phenylalanine or tryptophan, is missing, so a read error is likely. The genes are TRBV4-3 and TRBJ2-1; the match to TRBD1 covers 9 bases. V gave up 0 bases and J gave up 12 bases; unmatched junction bases: 6. This CDR3 is 14 amino acids long. CDR1 LGHNA and CDR2 YSLEER come from the germline V gene. The CDR3 sequence is CASSQEGTGRAQFS. CDR3 in DNA: TGCGCCAGCAGCCAAGAGGGGACAGGGAGAGCGCAGTTCTCC.

The chain combines TRBV11-2 with TRBJ1-1; no clear D. CDR3 length equals 11 residues. CDR1 is SGHAT and CDR2 is FQNNGV in the germline V gene. V dropped 2 bases and J dropped 10 bases, with 8 bases sitting between them. CDR3 coding DNA: TGTGCCAGCAGCTTAAGAGGAGGAGCTTTCTTT. Residues: CASSLRGGAFF.

This clonotype is medium-sized. The rearrangement joins TRBV28 to TRBJ2-5; D not resolved. CDR3 length: 14 residues. CDR1 is MDHEN, CDR2 SYDVKM, per germline. V lost 3 bases and J lost 1, with 9 bases in between. The CDR3 DNA follows: TGTGCCAGCAGTTTTGGGCCCGGCCAAGAGACCCAGTACTTC. Translated, it gives CASSFGPGQETQYF.

At least ten counts were recorded for this clonotype. The V call is TRBV18, the J call TRBJ2-3, with 7 bases aligning to TRBD2. This CDR3 has 18 amino acids. Per germline, CDR1 KGHSH and CDR2 LQKENI. Trimming at V came to 1 base and at J to 6 bases, leaving 16 bases not matched to a gene. In nucleotides, the CDR3 is TGTGCCAGCTCACCACTTCGGACCGCCTGGACTAGTGCCGATACGCAGTATTTT. Translation: CASSPLRTAWTSADTQYF.

CDR3 sequence reads: CASSPTSGRVGELFF. In DNA form, the CDR3 reads TGTGCCAGCAGCCCTACTAGCGGGAGAGTCGGGGAGCTGTTTTTT. V gene TRBV7-3 combines with J gene TRBJ2-2; TRBD2 matches 11 bases. This CDR3 spans 15 amino acids. The germline V gene encodes CDR1 SGHTA and CDR2 FQGTGA. The V segment lost 5 bases and the J segment 7 bases; nucleotides outside the gene matches: 6.

This sequence joins TRBV18 and TRBJ2-7, with D possibly being TRBD2 (6 bases). Trimming cost V 4 bases and J 1 base, with 11 bases left between them. The germline V gene has CDR1 KGHSH and CDR2 LQKENI. CDR3 length: 14 residues. The CDR3 spells CASSHTGRSYEQYF. CDR3 DNA: TGTGCCAGCTCACACACGGGGAGGTCCTACGAGCAGTACTTC.

This clonotype has just a few counts. V usage is TRBV6-2 or TRBV6-3 and J usage is TRBJ2-3; 9 nucleotides match TRBD2. CDR3 length: 16 residues. The germline V gene encodes CDR1 MNHEY and CDR2 SVGEGT. V trimming: 7 bases; J trimming: 6 bases; junction bases outside the gene matches: 14. CDR3 residues: CASTPWGGRARDTQYF. The CDR3 DNA sequence: TGTGCCAGCACTCCCTGGGGCGGGAGGGCCAGGGATACGCAGTATTTT.

This clonotype was seen at least ten times. The chain joins TRBV7-6 to TRBJ2-5; D remains ambiguous. The germline gives CDR1 SGHVS, CDR2 FNYEAQ. The V end was cut by 4 bases, the J end by 3 bases, with 15 bases between. The CDR3 length is 15 residues. This CDR3 is CASSSLPSLKETQYF. The CDR3 DNA is TGTGCCAGCAGCTCCTTGCCCAGCCTTAAAGAGACCCAGTACTTC.

This clonotype was observed at least ten times. The CDR3 nucleotides read TGTGCCAGCAGTTACTATGGGGAGGTCACTGAAGCTTTCTTT. Protein: CASSYYGEVTEAFF. The chain uses TRBV6-2 or TRBV6-3 and TRBJ1-1; D gene ambiguous. Germline V gene data show CDR1 as MNHEY and CDR2 as SVGEGT. The CDR3 is 14 residues long. V lost 1 base and J 4 bases, leaving 10 bases between the germline ends.

V and J are TRBV5-1 and TRBJ2-1, with D perhaps being TRBD1 or TRBD2 (6 bases each). CDR1 and CDR2 (germline): SGHRS, YFSETQ. Trimming took off 0 bases at V and 6 bases at J, with 13 bases between the two ends. The CDR3 totals 15 residues. DNA of the CDR3: TGCGCCAGCAGCTTGGGGGGGGCCAGTTCCAATGAGCAGTTCTTC. Translation gives CASSLGGASSNEQFF.

The chain links TRBV7-8 to TRBJ1-5; possible D gene TRBD1, 5 bases. V was pared by 3 bases and J by 3 bases, with 9 bases between. The CDR3 runs 14 residues. Germline lookup yields CDR1 SGHVS and CDR2 FQNEAQ. This CDR3 is CASSFGGDNQPQHF. CDR3 sequence (DNA): TGTGCCAGCAGCTTTGGGGGGGACAATCAGCCCCAGCATTTT. Filled out from reference TRBV7-8 and TRBJ1-5, the complete variable domain reads GAGVSQSPRYKVAKRGQDVALRCDPISGHVSLFWYQQALGQGPEFLTYFQNEAQLDKSGLPSDRFFAERPEGSVSTLKIQRTQQEDSAVYLCASSFGGDNQPQHFGDGTRLSIL.

The chain combines TRBV19 with TRBJ2-1; D is uncertain. Trimming removed 7 bases at V and 4 bases at J, with 23 bases between. Per the germline V gene, CDR1 is LNHDA and CDR2 is SQIVND (reference sequence). There are 17 residues in the CDR3. The CDR3 here is CASKSNAPLGQYNEQFF. As DNA, the CDR3 is TGTGCCAGTAAGTCGAACGCCCCACTCGGGCAATACAATGAGCAGTTCTTC.

The rearrangement uses TRBV5-4 and TRBJ1-1, with D perhaps matching TRBD1 (5 bases). Germline V gene sequence: CDR1 SGHNT, CDR2 YYREEE (reference sequence). CDR3 length: 13 amino acids. V dropped 2 bases and J dropped 10 bases, with 15 bases sitting between them. DNA of the CDR3: TGTGCCAGCAGCTTAGGAACAGGAGGAGTAGCTTTCTTT. Its protein is CASSLGTGGVAFF.